This T cell receptor beta chain was captured by sequencing in a study of identical twins. Findings of the study overall: The same donors were not followed; conclusions instead depended on cross-sectional statistical analysis. Fewer insertions marked abundant cord blood beta clonotypes; young adult naive trended weakly, memory not at all.

This clonotype was recorded at least ten times. Its antigen is not known. TCRdb itself ran the 5' RACE reads through MiXCR, one entry per CDR3 protein. This sample has hundreds of thousands of distinct CDR3 sequences; roughly 18% occur once, and the top ten carry roughly 14%. Trimming at V came to 5 bases and at J to 17 bases, leaving 7 bases not matched to a gene. This CDR3 has 12 amino acids. These data are also associated with another study on T cells expressing NK-cell markers. That work contributes: In several experiments, sorting was confined to alpha-beta TCR T cells through use of an anti-gamma-delta TCR antibody.

The sample comprised PBMCs. The rearrangement links TRBV12-3 or TRBV12-4 to TRBJ1-6; 9 bases line up with TRBD1. This receptor was identified in a woman aged 18 to 35 in good health. CDR3 residues: CASSRTGVDVHF. DNA for the CDR3: TGTGCCAGCAGTCGGACAGGGGTTGATGTCCACTTT.